The subject of this entry is one T cell receptor (beta chain). Its antigen is unknown. This CDR3 spans 15 amino acids. Germline V gives CDR1 SGHTA, CDR2 FQGNSA. V lost 6 bases and J 7 bases, leaving 21 bases between the germline ends. This entry belongs to a study of blood T cells in healthy people across ages. With a J-beta primer mix and a sample-barcoded 5' primer, a second PCR ran 7 to 11 cycles. TCRdb re-called the 5' RACE reads with MiXCR, one entry per CDR3 protein. The table shows approximately 1.5 million distinct CDR3 sequences, with roughly 43% occurring only once. Samples had at least 6.5 million PBMCs isolated from them. Notes on the study in general: More naive CD4+ cells and higher diversity marked long-lived donors relative to aged donors.

This TCR came from a woman younger than 35 in good health. The gene calls are TRBV7-2 and TRBJ1-2; D possibly corresponds to TRBD1 (6 bases). The sequenced sample consisted of blood. The CDR3 DNA sequence: TGTGCCAGCAGTTTCAATCGAGGGGGGGCGCTTGGCTACACCTTC. Translation gives CASSFNRGGALGYTF.